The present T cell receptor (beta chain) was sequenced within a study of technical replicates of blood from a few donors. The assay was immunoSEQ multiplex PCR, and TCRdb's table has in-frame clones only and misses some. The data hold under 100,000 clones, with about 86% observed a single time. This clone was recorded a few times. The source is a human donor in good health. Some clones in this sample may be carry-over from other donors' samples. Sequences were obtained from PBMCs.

CDR3 region: CASSPGGGAEQYF. CDR3 DNA sequence: TGTGCCAGCAGTCCTGGAGGCGGGGCCGAGCAGTACTTC. The chain employs TRBV4-2 and TRBJ2-7, with TRBD2 as a possible D gene (6 bases). CDR1 LGHNA and CDR2 YNFKEQ come from the germline V gene. The CDR3 loop spans 13 amino acids. V was shortened by 6 bases and J by 6 bases, with 15 bases between the two germline ends.